This TCR beta chain emerged from a study of cytomegalovirus exposure and HLA in healthy donors. Notes on the study in general: Prior analysis indicated that the majority of TCR beta V segments exhibited productivity approximately 87% or approximately 30% of the time.

This clone was picked up a small number of times. The antigen is not known. CDR3 length equals 15 residues. Germline values: CDR1 MNHNS, CDR2 SASEGT. V gave up 6 bases and J gave up 2 bases, with 17 bases separating them. The PCR used 60 Vbeta and 13 Jbeta primers. TCRdb's copy holds only in-frame clones and misses some; the assay was immunoSEQ multiplex PCR. The sample includes roughly 120,000 clones, over 55% of them seen just once. This receptor was taken from a man aged 18 to 29 in good health and CMV-seropositive. The chain employs TRBV6-1 and TRBJ2-7; D call uncertain. Sequencing input: PBMCs. The CDR3 coding sequence is TGTGCCAGCAGCCCCGAAATGGCGGATGCCTACGAGCAGTACTTC. It translates to CASSPEMADAYEQYF.